The 18 T cell receptor beta chains in this list originate from one sample, sequenced in a study of OX40 agonist ivuxolimab in advanced cancers. Produced via immunoSEQ multiplex PCR; TCRdb's table is partial and in-frame only. The sample carries roughly 110,000 clones, 75% to 95% recorded once. Sequencing used CD4+ or CD8+ T cells sorted from blood, obtained in a trial of the OX40 agonist ivuxolimab. These receptors originate from an adult with an advanced solid tumor such as melanoma, head and neck, liver or kidney cancer.

The chain uses TRBV28 and TRBJ1-2; D gene unclear. V was shortened by 3 bases and J by 3 bases, with 14 bases between the two germline ends. CDR3 length: 15 residues. Germline CDR1 and CDR2: MDHEN and SYDVKM. CDR3 bases: TGTGCCAGCAGTTTTTTACTCGGTTCGCACTATGGCTACACCTTC. This codes for CASSFLLGSHYGYTF.

The chain recombines TRBV10-3 with TRBJ2-4, with TRBD1 matching over 7 bases. Germline assignment: CDR1 ENHRY and CDR2 SYGVKD. V gave up 10 bases and J gave up 6 bases; unmatched junction bases: 6. CDR3 length: 12 residues. The DNA of the CDR3 is TGTGCCACCCAGGACAGGCTAAACATTCAGTACTTC. It encodes CATQDRLNIQYF.

This chain joins TRBV13 and TRBJ1-2; D perhaps matches TRBD1 (5 bases). There are 14 residues in the CDR3. Trimming pared 1 base from V and 4 bases from J, leaving 10 bases between. Germline V CDR1 and CDR2: PRHDT, FYEKMQ (reference sequence). The CDR3: CASSLAGNVYGYTF. CDR3 DNA: TGTGCCAGCAGCTTAGCAGGGAACGTCTATGGCTACACCTTC.

The chain links TRBV9 to TRBJ2-7; TRBD1 agrees at 8 bases. The V gene's germline CDR1 is SGDLS and CDR2 YYNGEE. The CDR3 extends over 14 amino acids. With 4 bases clipped from V and 6 bases from J, the junction kept 9 bases outside the gene matches. The CDR3 coding sequence is TGTGCCAGCAGCCCAGGACAGGGAGATGCCGAGCAGTACTTC. As protein: CASSPGQGDAEQYF.

V gene TRBV19 combines with J gene TRBJ2-3; D unresolved. Per germline, CDR1 LNHDA and CDR2 SQIVND (reference sequence). The CDR3 contains 14 residues. V was cut by 8 bases and J by 0 bases, with 12 bases left in between. Here the CDR3 DNA reads TGTGCCAGTTCCAGACAAACCAGCACAGATACGCAGTATTTT. This sequence encodes CASSRQTSTDTQYF.

The gene calls are TRBV18 and TRBJ2-7; no definite D call. Germline V gives CDR1 KGHSH, CDR2 LQKENI. The CDR3 runs 15 residues. With 6 bases removed from V and 7 bases from J, the gap between germline ends came to 22 bases. This CDR3 is CASSTGRGRVGEQYF. The CDR3 DNA reads as TGTGCCAGCTCCACTGGCCGTGGCAGAGTGGGGGAGCAGTACTTC.

The rearrangement links TRBV6-5 to TRBJ1-5; 7 bases are shared with TRBD1. The V gene end was trimmed by 6 bases and the J gene end by 2 bases; junction bases not matched to a gene: 7. The CDR3 covers 15 residues. Germline assignment: CDR1 MNHEY and CDR2 SVGAGI. CDR3 sequence reads: CASRTGVSGNQPQHF. CDR3 nucleotides: TGTGCCAGCAGAACAGGGGTTTCGGGCAATCAGCCCCAGCATTTT.

The chain employs TRBV7-3 and TRBJ2-7, with D possibly being TRBD1 (6 bases). Germline CDR1 and CDR2: SGHTA and FQGTGA. This CDR3 has 20 residues. The V end was cut by 3 bases, the J end by 5 bases, with 32 bases between. CDR3 sequence reads: CASSLSRRDILATRRNEQYF. CDR3 bases: TGTGCCAGCAGCTTGTCCCGCCGGGACATCCTTGCGACCCGGAGGAACGAGCAGTACTTC.

This chain connects TRBV27 to TRBJ2-1; D remains unclear. V lost 3 bases to trimming and J lost 7 bases, with 10 bases between them. The germline CDR1 and CDR2 sequences are MNHEY and SMNVEV (reference sequence). This CDR3 is 13 amino acids long. This CDR3 is CASSLFVQNEQFF. CDR3 bases: TGTGCCAGCAGTTTGTTTGTCCAAAATGAGCAGTTCTTC.

The chain couples TRBV6-1 to TRBJ2-3; perhaps D is TRBD1 or TRBD2 (5 bases each). The CDR3 consists of 15 residues. Trimming removed 7 bases at V and 2 bases at J, with 16 bases between. Germline assignment: CDR1 MNHNS and CDR2 SASEGT. In nucleotides, the CDR3 is TGTGCCAGCACGGCCCTTGACGGGGCCACAGATACGCAGTATTTT. Its translation: CASTALDGATDTQYF.

V usage is TRBV7-2 and J usage is TRBJ1-5; D not certain. V lost 4 bases, J lost 2 bases, and 9 bases lay in between. CDR3 length equals 14 residues. Germline V lookup: CDR1 SGHTA, CDR2 FQGNSA. CDR3 sequence reads: CASSSVAGNQPQHF. The CDR3 DNA sequence: TGTGCCAGCAGCTCCGTTGCGGGCAATCAGCCCCAGCATTTT.

V usage is TRBV19 and J usage is TRBJ1-1, with D perhaps matching TRBD1 (5 bases). Germline values: CDR1 LNHDA, CDR2 SQIVND (reference sequence). This CDR3 comprises 16 residues. Between the trimmed V and J ends, which lost 3 bases and 5 bases, there was a span of 19 bases. The DNA of the CDR3 is TGTGCCAGTAGTATTCAGGGATCGCCAGGGAGAACTGAAGCTTTCTTT. Amino acid sequence: CASSIQGSPGRTEAFF.

The genes are TRBV5-1 and TRBJ2-5; D might be TRBD1 or TRBD2, each matching 5 bases. Germline loops: CDR1 SGHRS, CDR2 YFSETQ. The V end lost 4 bases, the J end lost 0 bases, and 10 bases lay between the germline ends. CDR3 size: 14 residues. The CDR3 protein is CASSPGPNQETQYF. CDR3 nucleotide sequence: TGCGCCAGCAGCCCGGGACCTAACCAAGAGACCCAGTACTTC. Combining the CDR3 with reference TRBV5-1 and TRBJ2-5 gives the whole variable domain KAGVTQTPRYLIKTRGQQVTLSCSPISGHRSVSWYQQTPGQGLQFLFEYFSETQRNKGNFPGRFSGRQFSNSRSEMNVSTLELGDSALYLCASSPGPNQETQYFGPGTRLLVL.

This clone came up once. The chain couples TRBV19 to TRBJ1-2, with 10 bases lining up with TRBD1. Germline V lookup: CDR1 LNHDA, CDR2 SQIVND (reference sequence). V gave up 8 bases and J gave up 8 bases; unmatched junction bases: 5. This CDR3 is 12 amino acids long. CDR3 protein: CASADRGRGYTF. The CDR3 coding sequence is TGTGCCAGTGCTGACAGGGGGCGAGGCTACACCTTC.

The rearrangement uses TRBV29-1 and TRBJ2-5; 16 bases fit TRBD2. The CDR3 extends over 16 amino acids. V dropped 3 bases and J dropped 5; count of bases not matched to a gene: 6. CDR1 SQVTM and CDR2 ANQGSEA come from the germline V gene. CDR3 in DNA: TGCAGCGTTGATGGGACTAGCGGGGGGGGCGGGGAGACCCAGTACTTC. It specifies CSVDGTSGGGGETQYF.

The chain recombines TRBV7-9 with TRBJ1-1; possibly TRBD1 for D (5 bases). V was shortened by 11 bases and J by 4 bases, with 17 bases between the two germline ends. This CDR3 region has 13 residues. Germline-derived CDR1 and CDR2 are SEHNR and FQNEAQ (reference sequence). Here the CDR3 reads CAGTAGRVTEAFF. CDR3 bases: TGTGCCGGCACCGCGGGGCGCGTCACTGAAGCTTTCTTT.

With regard to this clone: Other DNA variants within this sample encode the same CDR3. The rearrangement links TRBV6-5 to TRBJ1-1, with TRBD1 identical over 8 bases. V shed 5 bases, J shed 5 bases, and the junction held 4 bases outside the gene matches. Germline CDR1 and CDR2: MNHEY and SVGAGI. There are 13 residues in the CDR3. The CDR3 protein is CASSRQGRTEAFF. The CDR3 DNA sequence: TGTGCCAGCAGTAGACAGGGGCGGACTGAAGCTTTCTTT.

The chain has TRBV28 and TRBJ2-3, with 7 bases fitting TRBD2. Germline values: CDR1 MDHEN, CDR2 SYDVKM. The J segment lost 7 bases and the V segment lost 4 bases, leaving 5 bases of the junction unmatched. The CDR3 is 13 amino acids. CDR3 coding DNA: TGTGCCAGCAGTTCCGAACTAGCGAATACGCAGTATTTT. Its protein is CASSSELANTQYF.